A selection of T cell receptor beta chains follows, all from one sample in a study of human T cells and chemical hapten exposure. Each CDR3 protein gets one entry after TCRdb re-called the RACE reads with MiXCR. Among 350,000 to 400,000 distinct CDR3 sequences, 5% to 6.5% were seen once, and the ten largest hold approximately 2.8%. The specimen was whole blood, collected in connection with sensitization to the hapten diphenylcyclopropenone (DPC). Receptor source: a woman aged 50 to 60 with alopecia areata. Some clones in this sample may be carry-over from other donors' samples. Both conserved end residues are part of each CDR3. The D gene is left open where the match is weak. The size field is filled for only some rows; it gives once, few, many or a size class.

clone size	V gene	D gene	J gene	CDR3 DNA	CDR3 protein
many	TRBV20-1	NA	TRBJ2-7	TGCAGTGCTAGTTTTGGCGGGGTGGCCGAGCAGTACTTC	CSASFGGVAEQYF
many	TRBV12-3/TRBV12-4	TRBD1	TRBJ1-1	TGTGCCAGCAGTTATCCGACAGGGTTGAACACTGAAGCTTTCTTT	CASSYPTGLNTEAFF
NA	TRBV29-1	NA	TRBJ1-1	TGCAGCGTAAGGACCCTTGGAGACGCTTTCTTT	CSVRTLGDAFF
few	TRBV6-2/TRBV6-3	NA	TRBJ2-2	TGTGCCAGCAGTTACGCTTTGCAGGCTTCGAACACCGGGGAGCTGTTTTTT	CASSYALQASNTGELFF
few	TRBV6-5	NA	TRBJ1-1	TGTGCCAGCAGGGCGGGGGGCTCTGAAGCTTTCTTT	CASRAGGSEAFF
many	TRBV2	NA	TRBJ2-3	TGTGCCAGCACGGGACCCGAAACAGATACGCAGTATTTT	CASTGPETDTQYF
many	TRBV7-8	TRBD1	TRBJ1-1	TGTGCCAGCAGCCCGACAGGGCCGAACACTGAAGCTTTCTTT	CASSPTGPNTEAFF
many	TRBV4-1	NA	TRBJ1-5	TGCGCCAGCAGCCAAGCGTTAGAGAAGCCCCAGCATTTT	CASSQALEKPQHF
many	TRBV6-5	TRBD2	TRBJ2-3	TGTGCCAGCAGTGGGTTAGCGGGGTTCACAGATACGCAGTATTTT	CASSGLAGFTDTQYF
NA	TRBV28	TRBD1	TRBJ2-1	TGTGCCAGCAGGGACCCCGGGACAGACTCCTACAATGAGCAGTTCTTC	CASRDPGTDSYNEQFF
NA	TRBV7-2	TRBD2	TRBJ2-7	TGTGCCAGCAGCATTCCGGGACTAGCGGTCTACGAGCAGTACTTC	CASSIPGLAVYEQYF
many	TRBV10-3	TRBD1	TRBJ1-6	TGTGCCATCAGTGCAGGGGGCCTCCTCCACTTT	CAISAGGLLHF
NA	TRBV7-8	TRBD1	TRBJ2-5	TGTGCCAGCAGCTCTAATACAGGGGCAGAGACCCAGTACTTC	CASSSNTGAETQYF
NA	TRBV6-1	NA	TRBJ2-7	TGTGCCAGCAGTGCAGCGTCCGGGATACTCTACGAGCAGTACTTC	CASSAASGILYEQYF
few	TRBV10-3	TRBD1	TRBJ1-6	TGTGCCAGCGGGACAGGGGCCTATAATTCACCCCTCCACTTT	CASGTGAYNSPLHF
many	TRBV7-2	NA	TRBJ2-5	TGTGCCAGCAGCTTATTAGGCAGCCAAGAGACCCAGTACTTC	CASSLLGSQETQYF
few	TRBV29-1	TRBD1	TRBJ2-7	TGCAGCGTTGAAGGTAGGACAGGGGCCCCCCACGAGCAGTACTTC	CSVEGRTGAPHEQYF
many	TRBV29-1	TRBD1	TRBJ1-1	TGCAGCGCCATCGACAGGGCGCCTGAAGCTTTCTTT	CSAIDRAPEAFF
NA	TRBV4-2	NA	TRBJ1-5	TGTGCCAGCAGCCAAGTCCCAGGGGTCGATCAGCCCCAGCATTTT	CASSQVPGVDQPQHF
many	TRBV12-3/TRBV12-4	NA	TRBJ2-1	TGTGCCAGCAGTTTAGAGACAGGATTTTCCTACAATGAGCAGTTCTTC	CASSLETGFSYNEQFF
many	TRBV4-1	NA	TRBJ2-3	TGCGCCAGCAGCCAAGATTGGAATAGCGGCGGGGCGGGAGATACGCAGTATTTT	CASSQDWNSGGAGDTQYF
many	TRBV6-5	NA	TRBJ2-3	TGTGCCAGCAGTTACATGGGGCTAGATGCAGATACGCAGTATTTT	CASSYMGLDADTQYF
NA	TRBV5-8	TRBD2	TRBJ2-7	TGTGCCAGCAGCATTACTAGCGGGATCTACGAGCAGCACTTC	CASSITSGIYEQHF
many	TRBV3-1	TRBD1	TRBJ1-5	TGTGCCAGCAGCCAGGGGACAGGTATTAGCAATCAGCCCCAGCATTTT	CASSQGTGISNQPQHF
few	TRBV5-1	TRBD1	TRBJ1-4	TGCGCCAGCAGCCCCTTGACAGGGGAAACTAATGAAAAACTGTTTTTT	CASSPLTGETNEKLFF
few	TRBV15	NA	TRBJ2-7	TGTGCCACCAGCAGAGCCCCGGACAGCTACGAGCAGTACTTC	CATSRAPDSYEQYF
many	TRBV20-1	NA	TRBJ2-3	TGCAGTGCTAGCTGGCCGTCGGTGCAGTATTTT	CSASWPSVQYF
many	TRBV28	NA	TRBJ2-3	TGTGCCAGCAGTCCCGCGGGACTTCCTCGGGATACGCAGTATTTT	CASSPAGLPRDTQYF
many	TRBV9	TRBD1	TRBJ2-3	TGTGCCAGCAGCGGAAGACAGGGGGATACGCAGTATTTT	CASSGRQGDTQYF
many	TRBV13	TRBD1	TRBJ1-6	TGTGCCAGCAGCTTGAACAGGGGGCGATCACCCCTCCACTTT	CASSLNRGRSPLHF
NA	TRBV20-1	NA	TRBJ2-7	TGCAGTGCTAGAGGAGGGATAGGCTACGAGCAGTACTTC	CSARGGIGYEQYF
many	TRBV4-3	NA	TRBJ1-6	TGCGCCAGCAGCCCAGCCGGGGACACGAATTCACCCCTCCACTTT	CASSPAGDTNSPLHF
few	TRBV6-1	TRBD1	TRBJ2-3	TGTGCCAGCACTTTCACAGGGGGAATCCCAGATACGCAGTATTTT	CASTFTGGIPDTQYF
few	TRBV27	NA	TRBJ2-7	TGTGCCAGCAGTCCTCGGGGGGCTCGGGAGCAGTACTTC	CASSPRGAREQYF
few	TRBV20-1	NA	TRBJ2-3	TGCAGTGAGGCCCCCCGGACAGCTCCCCCAGGGACGCAGTATTTT	CSEAPRTAPPGTQYF
many	TRBV29-1	NA	TRBJ1-1	TGCAGCGCCCAGCGGGGGGGACTGAACACTGAAGCTTTCTTT	CSAQRGGLNTEAFF
few	TRBV12-3/TRBV12-4	TRBD1	TRBJ1-1	TGTGCCAGCAGCCGAGGGACAGGGGACCTGAACACTGAAGCTTTCTTT	CASSRGTGDLNTEAFF
many	TRBV29-1	NA	TRBJ1-1	TGCAGCGTTGAAGATCAGTTGAACACTGAAGCTTTCTTT	CSVEDQLNTEAFF
many	TRBV6-2/TRBV6-3	NA	TRBJ2-7	TGTGCCAGCAGGGTCAGCAGCTCCTACGAGCAGTACTTC	CASRVSSSYEQYF
many	TRBV20-1	NA	TRBJ1-1	TGCAGTGCCACTTTCCCGAAGATGAACACTGAAGCTTTCTTT	CSATFPKMNTEAFF
few	TRBV25-1	NA	TRBJ2-3	TGTGCCAGCAGTGACTCGAGGAGAGTCACAGATACGCAGTATTTT	CASSDSRRVTDTQYF
many	TRBV2	TRBD1	TRBJ1-1	TGTGCCAGCAGTAGGGACAGGGCTTCTGAAGCTTTCTTT	CASSRDRASEAFF
NA	TRBV7-2	NA	TRBJ2-3	TGTGCCAGCAGCCTGTGGACAGTCACAGATACGCAGTATTTT	CASSLWTVTDTQYF
many	TRBV6-2/TRBV6-3	TRBD1	TRBJ2-7	TGTGCCAGCAGTTACGCGGACAGGGCCTACCTCTTC	CASSYADRAYLF
NA	TRBV6-6	TRBD1	TRBJ1-1	TGTGCCAGCAGTTACGGGGACAGGGCTAGAACTGAAGCTTTCTTT	CASSYGDRARTEAFF